This paragraph covers one TCR beta chain sequence. Antigen unknown. The sample originates from a study of response to subunit inactivated influenza vaccine. Study conclusions and caveats: It was the authors' suggestion that each seasonal influenza vaccination recruits few new T cells.

The CDR3 is 16 residues long. The germline V gene encodes CDR1 LNHDA and CDR2 SQIVND (reference sequence). With 4 bases clipped from V and 7 bases from J, the junction kept 12 bases outside the gene matches. TCRdb ran MiXCR on the RT-PCR reads and lists one entry per CDR3 protein. This table holds around 490,000 distinct CDR3 sequences, less than 10% found once. The sequence derives from a man aged 45 to 70 who received an inactivated influenza vaccine. The input for sequencing was PBMCs from blood, taken roughly 24 months after vaccination. V usage is TRBV19 and J usage is TRBJ1-5; 8 bases match TRBD1. CDR3 bases: TGTGCCAGTAGTACAAATTCCCGGACAGGGTCCCAGCCCCAGCATTTT. Translating it yields CASSTNSRTGSQPQHF.